A selection of T cell receptor beta chains follows, all from one sample in a study of blood T cell repertoires in COVID-19. Some clones are missing from TCRdb's copy, which holds only in-frame ones; the method was immunoSEQ multiplex PCR. Here the sample spans 490,000 or so clones, roughly nine tenths being singletons. Material: PBMCs or T cells enriched from blood (not recorded which). Receptor source: a woman aged 60 to 75 who had recovered from COVID-19. Both conserved end residues are part of each CDR3. D genes are given only for firm matches. The size entry is marked missing in some rows and otherwise reads once, few, many or a size class.

few TRBJ1-6 TRBV30 - TGTGCCTGGAGTGTACAGGCGGGGGCCAATTCACCCCTCCACTTT CAWSVQAGANSPLHF
- TRBJ1-5 TRBV4-1 TRBD1 TGCGCCAGCAGCCGGGGGGACAGGGGCCATCAGCCCCAGCATTTT CASSRGDRGHQPQHF
- TRBJ1-2 TRBV7-8 - TGTGCCAGCAGCTTAGGGAAGATGGGAGGTGGCTACACCTTC CASSLGKMGGGYTF
- TRBJ2-1 TRBV5-4 - TGTGCCAGCAGCTTGGGGGGGCTCAGCTCCTACAATGAGCAGTTCTTC CASSLGGLSSYNEQFF
- TRBJ1-2 TRBV21-1 - TGTGCCAGCAGCAAAGCTTTGGACAGGAGGAGGGATGGCTACACCTTC CASSKALDRRRDGYTF
- TRBJ2-2 TRBV11-2 TRBD1 TGTGCCAGCAGCCCAAGACAGGGCAGGAACTCCGGGGAGCTGTTTTTT CASSPRQGRNSGELFF
- TRBJ1-3 TRBV5-1 - TGCGCCAGCAGCGCCCCAGGGCCCGGAAACACCATATATTTT CASSAPGPGNTIYF
- TRBJ1-3 TRBV6-5 TRBD1 TGTGCCAGCAGTTACGGCACAGGACAGGGAGGAAACACCATATATTTT CASSYGTGQGGNTIYF
- TRBJ2-3 TRBV7-9 TRBD2 TGTGCCAGCAGCTTAGCGGCGCTAGCGGGGGGGCCCAGCACAGATACGCAGTATTTT CASSLAALAGGPSTDTQYF
- TRBJ1-1 TRBV24-1 TRBD1 TGTGCCACCAGAGACAGGGGAATGAACACTGAAGCTTTCTTT CATRDRGMNTEAFF
- TRBJ1-2 TRBV6-5 TRBD1 TGTGCCAGCAGAAAGGGACAGCTCTATGGCTACACCTTC CASRKGQLYGYTF
once TRBJ1-6 TRBV4-1 - TGCGCCAGCAGCCAACCAGGGTTCAATTCACCCCTCCACTTT CASSQPGFNSPLHF
- TRBJ1-2 TRBV2 TRBD1 TGTGCCAGCAGTGGACAGGGGATAGGCGGCTACACCTTC CASSGQGIGGYTF
- TRBJ2-5 TRBV27 TRBD2 TGTGCCAGCAGTTTAACAGATCCCCGAGCGGGGGCGGGAGAGACCCAGTACTTC CASSLTDPRAGAGETQYF
- TRBJ1-4 TRBV10-2 - TGCGCCAGCAGTGAGGCGGAATATGCAACTAATGAAAAACTGTTTTTT CASSEAEYATNEKLFF
- TRBJ1-6 TRBV20-1 - TGCAGTGCTAGTATGGAGGGCCGGGGTAATTCACCCCTCCACTTT CSASMEGRGNSPLHF
- TRBJ2-2 TRBV2 TRBD1 TGTGCCACCAGGACAGGGAACACCGGGGAGCTGTTTTTT CATRTGNTGELFF
- TRBJ2-3 TRBV1 - TGCACCAGCAGCCGAGCGGGGGGGCCGGGAGATACGCAGTATTTT CTSSRAGGPGDTQYF
once TRBJ2-3 TRBV2 TRBD1 TGTGCCAGCAGGGACAGGGAAAGTTTTTTGTATTTT CASRDRESFLYF
- TRBJ1-5 TRBV24-1 - TGTGCCACCAGTGGAAAGGGGTATAGCAATCAGCCCCAGCATTTT CATSGKGYSNQPQHF
- TRBJ2-5 TRBV19 TRBD1 TGTGCCAGTAGCTGGGGGACAGCCAAAGAGACCCAGTACTTC CASSWGTAKETQYF
- TRBJ2-5 TRBV12-3/TRBV12-4 - TGTGCCAGCAGTTTGCAGTACCAAGAGACCCAGTACTTC CASSLQYQETQYF
- TRBJ1-2 TRBV5-1 TRBD1 TGCGCCAGCAGCTCAGGGGGCTCCGAAAACTATGGCTACACCTTC CASSSGGSENYGYTF
few TRBJ1-2 TRBV28 - TGTGCCAGCAGTTTAGCAGCTAACTATGGCTACACCTTC CASSLAANYGYTF
- TRBJ1-3 TRBV2 - TGTGCCAGCAGTGCCCAAATGACATCTGGAAACACCATATATTTT CASSAQMTSGNTIYF
- TRBJ1-2 TRBV2 - TGTGCCAGCAGTGAACAGACTCCAAGTGGCTACACCTTC CASSEQTPSGYTF
- TRBJ1-2 TRBV30 - TGTGCCTGGAGTGTAAAGGGGGTAAACTATGGCTACACCTTC CAWSVKGVNYGYTF